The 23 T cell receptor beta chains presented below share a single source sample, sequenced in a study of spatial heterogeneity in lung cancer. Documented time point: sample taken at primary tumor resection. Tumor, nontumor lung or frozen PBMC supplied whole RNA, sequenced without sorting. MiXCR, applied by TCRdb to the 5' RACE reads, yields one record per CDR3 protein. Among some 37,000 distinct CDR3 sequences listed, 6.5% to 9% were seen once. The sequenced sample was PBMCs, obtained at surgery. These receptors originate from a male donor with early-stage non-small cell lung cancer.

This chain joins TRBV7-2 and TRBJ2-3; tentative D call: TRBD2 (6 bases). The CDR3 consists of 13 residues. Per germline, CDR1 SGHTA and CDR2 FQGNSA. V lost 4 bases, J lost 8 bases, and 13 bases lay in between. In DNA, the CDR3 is TGTGCCAGCAGCTCCCGGGACTCGTTTACGCAGTATTTT. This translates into CASSSRDSFTQYF.

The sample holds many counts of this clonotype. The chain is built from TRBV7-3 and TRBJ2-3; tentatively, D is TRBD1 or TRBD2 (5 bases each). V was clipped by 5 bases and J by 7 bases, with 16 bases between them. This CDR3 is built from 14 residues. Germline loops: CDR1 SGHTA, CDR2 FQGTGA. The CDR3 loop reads CASSLNSGTNTQYF. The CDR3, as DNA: TGTGCCAGCAGCCTAAATTCGGGGACGAATACGCAGTATTTT.

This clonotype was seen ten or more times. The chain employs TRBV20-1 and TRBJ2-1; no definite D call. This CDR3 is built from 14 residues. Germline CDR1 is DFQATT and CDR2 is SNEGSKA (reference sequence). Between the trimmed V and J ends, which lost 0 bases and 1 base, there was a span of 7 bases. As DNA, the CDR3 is TGCAGTGCTAGAGATCCGCGGTCCTACAATGAGCAGTTCTTC. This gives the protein CSARDPRSYNEQFF.

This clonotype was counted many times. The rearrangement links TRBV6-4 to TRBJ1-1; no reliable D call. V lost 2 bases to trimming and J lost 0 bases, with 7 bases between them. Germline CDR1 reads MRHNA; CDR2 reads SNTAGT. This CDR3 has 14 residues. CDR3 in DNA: TGTGCCAGCAGTGACACTGATATGAACACTGAAGCTTTCTTT. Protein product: CASSDTDMNTEAFF.

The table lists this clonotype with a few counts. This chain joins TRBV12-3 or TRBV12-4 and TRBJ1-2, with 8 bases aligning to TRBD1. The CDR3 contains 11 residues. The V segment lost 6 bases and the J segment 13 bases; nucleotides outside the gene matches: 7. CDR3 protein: CASSSDRVCTF. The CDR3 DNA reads TGTGCCAGCAGCTCGGACAGGGTATGCACCTTC.

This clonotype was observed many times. The CDR3 region is CASSRSGETGIEAFF. CDR3 DNA sequence: TGTGCCAGCAGTCGATCTGGGGAGACGGGGATTGAAGCTTTCTTT. This chain links TRBV3-1 with TRBJ1-1, with unresolved D. Trimming removed 6 bases from V and 7 bases from J, with 21 bases in between. The germline V gene encodes CDR1 LGHDT and CDR2 YNNKEL (reference sequence). The CDR3 extends over 15 amino acids.

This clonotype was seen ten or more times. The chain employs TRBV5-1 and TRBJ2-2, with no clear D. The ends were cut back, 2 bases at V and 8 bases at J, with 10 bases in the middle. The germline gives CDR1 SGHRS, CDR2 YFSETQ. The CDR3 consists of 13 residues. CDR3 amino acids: CASSFGPRGELFF. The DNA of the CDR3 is TGCGCCAGCAGCTTCGGCCCCCGAGGGGAGCTGTTTTTT. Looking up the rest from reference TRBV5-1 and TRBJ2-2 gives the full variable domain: KAGVTQTPRYLIKTRGQQVTLSCSPISGHRSVSWYQQTPGQGLQFLFEYFSETQRNKGNFPGRFSGRQFSNSRSEMNVSTLELGDSALYLCASSFGPRGELFFGEGSRLTVL.

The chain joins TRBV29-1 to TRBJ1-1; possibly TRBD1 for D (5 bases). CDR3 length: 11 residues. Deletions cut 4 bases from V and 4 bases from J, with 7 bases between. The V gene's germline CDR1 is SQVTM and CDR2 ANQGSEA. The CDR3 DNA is TGCAGCGTTGTTGGGGGCACTGAAGCTTTCTTT. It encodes CSVVGGTEAFF.

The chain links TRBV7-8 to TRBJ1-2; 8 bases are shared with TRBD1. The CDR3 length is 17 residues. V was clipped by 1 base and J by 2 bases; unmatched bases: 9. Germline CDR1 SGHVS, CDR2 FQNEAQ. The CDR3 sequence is CASSLDVRGRKNYGYTF. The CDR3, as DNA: TGTGCCAGCAGCTTAGACGTCAGGGGGCGAAAGAACTATGGCTACACCTTC.

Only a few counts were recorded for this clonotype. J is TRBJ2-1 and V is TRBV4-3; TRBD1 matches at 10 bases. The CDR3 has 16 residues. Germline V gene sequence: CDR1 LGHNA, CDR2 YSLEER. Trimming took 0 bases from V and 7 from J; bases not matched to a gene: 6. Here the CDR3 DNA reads TGCGCCAGCAGCCAAGATCTTGGACAGGGGGTGAATGAGCAGTTCTTC. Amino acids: CASSQDLGQGVNEQFF.

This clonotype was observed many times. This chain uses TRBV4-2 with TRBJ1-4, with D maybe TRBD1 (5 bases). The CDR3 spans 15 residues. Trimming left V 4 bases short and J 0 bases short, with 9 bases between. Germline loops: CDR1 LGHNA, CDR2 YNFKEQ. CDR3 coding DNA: TGTGCCAGCAGCCCGGACATAGCAACTAATGAAAAACTGTTTTTT. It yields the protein CASSPDIATNEKLFF.

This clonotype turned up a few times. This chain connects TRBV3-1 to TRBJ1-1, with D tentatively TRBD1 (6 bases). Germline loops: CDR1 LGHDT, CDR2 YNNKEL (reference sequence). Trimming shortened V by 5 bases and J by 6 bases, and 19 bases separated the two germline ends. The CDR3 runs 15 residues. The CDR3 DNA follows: TGTGCCAGCAGCTTAAGATTAGCAGGGGACGCTGAAGCTTTCTTT. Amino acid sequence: CASSLRLAGDAEAFF.

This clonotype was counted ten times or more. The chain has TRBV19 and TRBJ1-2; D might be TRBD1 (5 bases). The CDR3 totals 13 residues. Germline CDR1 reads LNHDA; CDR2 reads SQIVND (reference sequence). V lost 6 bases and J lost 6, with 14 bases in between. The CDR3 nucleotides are TGTGCCAGTAGAAGACAGTATGCCAATGGCTACACCTTC. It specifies CASRRQYANGYTF.

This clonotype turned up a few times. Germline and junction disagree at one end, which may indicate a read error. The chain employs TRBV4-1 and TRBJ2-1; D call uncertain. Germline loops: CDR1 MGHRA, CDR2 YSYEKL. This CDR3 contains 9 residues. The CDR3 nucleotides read TGCGCCAGCAGCGACCTAGGTCTCTTC. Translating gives CASSDLGLF.

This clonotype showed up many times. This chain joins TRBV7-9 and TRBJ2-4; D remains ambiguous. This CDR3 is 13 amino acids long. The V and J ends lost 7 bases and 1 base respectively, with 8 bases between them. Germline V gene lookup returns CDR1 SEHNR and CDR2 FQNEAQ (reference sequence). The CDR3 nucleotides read TGTGCCAGCAACCGTCAGGCCAAAAACATTCAGTACTTC. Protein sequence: CASNRQAKNIQYF.

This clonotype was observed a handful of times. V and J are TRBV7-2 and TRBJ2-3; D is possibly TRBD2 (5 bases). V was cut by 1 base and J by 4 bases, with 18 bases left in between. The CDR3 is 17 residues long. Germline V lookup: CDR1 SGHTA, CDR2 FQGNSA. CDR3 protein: CASSLGALASAADTQYF. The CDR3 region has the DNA TGTGCCAGCAGCTTAGGGGCGCTAGCAAGTGCGGCAGATACGCAGTATTTT.

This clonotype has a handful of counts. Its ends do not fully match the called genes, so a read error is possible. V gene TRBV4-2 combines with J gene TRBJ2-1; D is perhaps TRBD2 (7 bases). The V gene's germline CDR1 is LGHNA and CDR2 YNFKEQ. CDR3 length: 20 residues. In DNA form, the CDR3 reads TGTGTCAGCAGCCAAGAAACAGACATAAGGGGGGGGGCCTCCTACAATGAGCAGTTCTTC. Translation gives CVSSQETDIRGGASYNEQFF.

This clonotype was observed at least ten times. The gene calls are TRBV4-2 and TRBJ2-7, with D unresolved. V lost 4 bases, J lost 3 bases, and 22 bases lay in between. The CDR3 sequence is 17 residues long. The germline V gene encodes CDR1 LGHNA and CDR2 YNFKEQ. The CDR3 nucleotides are TGTGCCAGCAGCCTTACAGACGTCGCACAGATTAACTACGAGCAGTACGTC. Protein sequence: CASSLTDVAQINYEQYV.

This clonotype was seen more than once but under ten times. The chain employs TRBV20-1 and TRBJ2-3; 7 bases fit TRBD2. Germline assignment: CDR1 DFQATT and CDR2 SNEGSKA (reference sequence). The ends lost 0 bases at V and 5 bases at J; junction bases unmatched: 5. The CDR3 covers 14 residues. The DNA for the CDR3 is TGCAGTGCTAGAGATCGACGGGGGGTAGATACGCAGTATTTT. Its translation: CSARDRRGVDTQYF.

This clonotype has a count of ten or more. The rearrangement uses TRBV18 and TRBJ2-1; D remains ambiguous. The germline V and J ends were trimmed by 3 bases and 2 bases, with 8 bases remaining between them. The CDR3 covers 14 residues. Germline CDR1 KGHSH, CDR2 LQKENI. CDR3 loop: CASSPDLTYNEQFF. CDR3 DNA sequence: TGTGCCAGCTCACCGGATTTAACCTACAATGAGCAGTTCTTC.

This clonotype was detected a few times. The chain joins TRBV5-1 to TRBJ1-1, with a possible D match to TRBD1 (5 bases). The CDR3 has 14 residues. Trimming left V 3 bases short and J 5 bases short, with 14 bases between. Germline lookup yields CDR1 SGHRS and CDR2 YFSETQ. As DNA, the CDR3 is TGCGCCAGCAGCTGGGGCGCGTCAGAGACTGAAGCTTTCTTT. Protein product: CASSWGASETEAFF.

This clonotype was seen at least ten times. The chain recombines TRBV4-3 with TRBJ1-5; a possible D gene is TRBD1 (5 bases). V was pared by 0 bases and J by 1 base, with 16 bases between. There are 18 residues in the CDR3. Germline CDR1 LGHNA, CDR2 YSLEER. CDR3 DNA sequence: TGCGCCAGCAGCCAAGATGGGGGGACGTTAGGAAGCAATCAGCCCCAGCATTTT. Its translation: CASSQDGGTLGSNQPQHF.

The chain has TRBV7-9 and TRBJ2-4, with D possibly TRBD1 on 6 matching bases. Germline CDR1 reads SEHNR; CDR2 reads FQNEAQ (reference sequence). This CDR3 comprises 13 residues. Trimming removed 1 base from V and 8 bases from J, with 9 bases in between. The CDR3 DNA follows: TGTGCCAGCAGCTTAGGGACAGCGGACATTCAGTACTTC. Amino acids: CASSLGTADIQYF.